Following are 14 T cell receptor beta chains from one sample sequenced in a study of blood T cell repertoires in COVID-19. Repertoires were generated with immunoSEQ multiplex PCR, while TCRdb's copy carries only in-frame clones and drops some. This table has 140,000 or so clones, around three quarters appearing once. What was sequenced was peripheral blood. The receptors were sampled from a man aged 45-65 years with active or convalescent COVID-19.

This clone has just one count. The V call is TRBV2, the J call TRBJ2-2; 11 bases line up with TRBD1. The V gene's germline CDR1 is SNHLY and CDR2 FYNNEI. After removal of 8 bases from V and 6 bases from J, the junction contained 2 bases not matched to a gene. CDR3 length: 13 residues. CDR3 region: CASGDRGAGELFF. DNA of the CDR3: TGTGCCAGCGGGGACAGGGGGGCCGGGGAGCTGTTTTTT. The full variable domain, with the rest looked up from reference TRBV2 and TRBJ2-2, is EPEVTQTPSHQVTQMGQEVILRCVPISNHLYFYWYRQILGQKVEFLVSFYNNEISEKSEIFDDQFSVERPDGSNFTLKIRSTKLEDSAMYFCASGDRGAGELFFGEGSRLTVL.

The rearrangement uses TRBV27 and TRBJ1-5; 8 nucleotides match TRBD1. The length of the CDR3 is 14 residues. Germline assignment: CDR1 MNHEY and CDR2 SMNVEV (reference sequence). The trim removed 7 bases at V and 7 bases at J, leaving 9 bases unmatched. CDR3 region: CASTHRQGWQPQHF. The CDR3 DNA follows: TGTGCCAGCACCCACCGACAGGGGTGGCAGCCCCAGCATTTT.

V and J are TRBV6-5 and TRBJ2-1, with 8 bases matching TRBD2. The germline gives CDR1 MNHEY, CDR2 SVGAGI. The trim removed 7 bases at V and 4 bases at J, leaving 9 bases unmatched. The CDR3 spans 15 residues. The CDR3 here is CASMGLAGQYNEQFF. The CDR3 DNA sequence: TGTGCCAGCATGGGGCTAGCGGGCCAGTACAATGAGCAGTTCTTC.

This chain uses TRBV5-4 with TRBJ1-2, with a weak D call TRBD1 (6 bases). Per the germline V gene, CDR1 is SGHNT and CDR2 is YYREEE (reference sequence). The V gene lost 1 base and the J gene lost 5 bases, with 18 bases spanning the gap. The CDR3 runs to 16 residues. The CDR3 sequence is CASSLRTAGTIYGYTF. The DNA of the CDR3 is TGTGCCAGCAGCTTGCGGACAGCCGGAACTATTTATGGCTACACCTTC.

V gene TRBV19 combines with J gene TRBJ1-1; possible D gene TRBD1, 5 bases. This CDR3 contains 14 residues. Trimming took 3 bases from V and 9 from J, leaving 17 bases between them. The germline CDR1 and CDR2 sequences are LNHDA and SQIVND (reference sequence). CDR3 loop: CASSIGWAGGKAFF. CDR3 nucleotide sequence: TGTGCCAGTAGTATCGGGTGGGCTGGGGGGAAAGCTTTCTTT. The full variable domain, completed using reference TRBV19 and TRBJ1-1, is DGGITQSPKYLFRKEGQNVTLSCEQNLNHDAMYWYRQDPGQGLRLIYYSQIVNDFQKGDIAEGYSVSREKKESFPLTVTSAQKNPTAFYLCASSIGWAGGKAFFGQGTRLTVV.

The genes are TRBV2 and TRBJ1-2; 8 nucleotides align to TRBD1. The V gene's germline CDR1 is SNHLY and CDR2 FYNNEI. The CDR3 loop spans 14 amino acids. Trimming removed 3 bases from V and 8 bases from J; junction bases left unmatched: 8. CDR3 DNA: TGTGCCAGCAGTGAGGGACAGGATCGGTACGGCTACACCTTC. Translating gives CASSEGQDRYGYTF. Full variable domain (outside the CDR3, taken from reference TRBV2 and TRBJ1-2): EPEVTQTPSHQVTQMGQEVILRCVPISNHLYFYWYRQILGQKVEFLVSFYNNEISEKSEIFDDQFSVERPDGSNFTLKIRSTKLEDSAMYFCASSEGQDRYGYTFGSGTRLTVV.

The chain carries TRBV2 and TRBJ2-5, with 11 bases lining up with TRBD2. Germline-derived CDR1 and CDR2 are SNHLY and FYNNEI. The CDR3 contains 14 residues. With 7 bases clipped from V and 5 bases from J, the junction kept 6 bases outside the gene matches. CDR3 bases: TGTGCCAGCAAAGACGCTAGCGGGAGGGAGACCCAGTACTTC. The encoded protein is CASKDASGRETQYF.

This clone was seen once. The J gene is TRBJ1-4, the V gene TRBV18; weak D call: TRBD1 (6 bases). CDR1 KGHSH and CDR2 LQKENI come from the germline V gene. Trimming took off 6 bases at V and 5 bases at J, with 10 bases between the two ends. The length of the CDR3 is 13 residues. DNA of the CDR3: TGTGCCAGCTCTCGCGGACAGAATGAAAAACTGTTTTTT. Translated, it gives CASSRGQNEKLFF.

This clone was seen a single time. The chain joins TRBV10-3 to TRBJ2-1; perhaps TRBD2 as D (5 bases). CDR3 length equals 16 residues. V was clipped by 0 bases and J by 3 bases, with 12 bases between them. CDR1 is ENHRY, CDR2 SYGVKD, per germline. CDR3 loop: CAISESTERNYNEQFF. CDR3 DNA sequence: TGTGCCATCAGTGAGTCGACCGAGCGGAACTACAATGAGCAGTTCTTC.

The chain joins TRBV11-3 to TRBJ2-1, with D possibly matching TRBD2 (6 bases). The CDR3 is made up of 15 amino acids. V lost 4 bases to trimming and J lost 7 bases, with 17 bases between them. The germline V gene encodes CDR1 SGHNT and CDR2 YENEEA. This CDR3 reads CASSSPGTPLNEQFF. CDR3 coding DNA: TGTGCCAGCAGCTCCCCCGGGACTCCACTTAATGAGCAGTTCTTC.

The rearrangement links TRBV27 to TRBJ2-7; TRBD2 agrees at 7 bases. V dropped 3 bases and J dropped 7; count of bases not matched to a gene: 15. The CDR3 totals 16 residues. Germline values: CDR1 MNHEY, CDR2 SMNVEV (reference sequence). This CDR3 is CASSFGAGSPSIEQYF. The CDR3 bases are TGTGCCAGCAGTTTCGGAGCGGGATCCCCCTCTATTGAGCAGTACTTC.

The J gene is TRBJ2-1, the V gene TRBV19; 13 positions agree with TRBD2. The CDR3 length is 17 residues. With 4 bases clipped from V and 6 bases from J, the junction kept 9 bases outside the gene matches. Per the germline V gene, CDR1 is LNHDA and CDR2 is SQIVND (reference sequence). This CDR3 reads CASSKLVGLAGPNEQFF. Here the CDR3 DNA reads TGTGCCAGTAGTAAGCTTGTGGGACTAGCGGGACCCAATGAGCAGTTCTTC.

A few counts support this clone. The chain links TRBV5-6 to TRBJ1-5, with TRBD1 matching 7 bases. The junction had 9 bases not matched to a gene; V was cut back by 2 bases and J by 7 bases. The CDR3 runs 15 residues. Germline V gene sequence: CDR1 SGHDT, CDR2 YYEEEE. CDR3 residues: CASSFRSGGNQPQHF. In DNA, the CDR3 is TGTGCCAGCAGCTTTCGGTCAGGGGGAAACCAGCCCCAGCATTTT.

The genes are TRBV11-2 and TRBJ1-2; TRBD1 matches 11 bases. This CDR3 region has 18 residues. Germline lookup yields CDR1 SGHAT and CDR2 FQNNGV. J lost 1 base, V lost 5 bases, and 12 bases had no gene match. The CDR3 region is CASSLLRDRGARNYGYTF. Written as DNA, the CDR3 is TGTGCCAGCAGCCTACTCCGGGACAGGGGGGCTCGTAACTATGGCTACACCTTC. The full variable domain, rest sourced from reference TRBV11-2 and TRBJ1-2, is EAGVAQSPRYKIIEKRQSVAFWCNPISGHATLYWYQQILGQGPKLLIQFQNNGVVDDSQLPKDRFSAERLKGVDSTLKIQPAKLEDSAVYLCASSLLRDRGARNYGYTFGSGTRLTVV.